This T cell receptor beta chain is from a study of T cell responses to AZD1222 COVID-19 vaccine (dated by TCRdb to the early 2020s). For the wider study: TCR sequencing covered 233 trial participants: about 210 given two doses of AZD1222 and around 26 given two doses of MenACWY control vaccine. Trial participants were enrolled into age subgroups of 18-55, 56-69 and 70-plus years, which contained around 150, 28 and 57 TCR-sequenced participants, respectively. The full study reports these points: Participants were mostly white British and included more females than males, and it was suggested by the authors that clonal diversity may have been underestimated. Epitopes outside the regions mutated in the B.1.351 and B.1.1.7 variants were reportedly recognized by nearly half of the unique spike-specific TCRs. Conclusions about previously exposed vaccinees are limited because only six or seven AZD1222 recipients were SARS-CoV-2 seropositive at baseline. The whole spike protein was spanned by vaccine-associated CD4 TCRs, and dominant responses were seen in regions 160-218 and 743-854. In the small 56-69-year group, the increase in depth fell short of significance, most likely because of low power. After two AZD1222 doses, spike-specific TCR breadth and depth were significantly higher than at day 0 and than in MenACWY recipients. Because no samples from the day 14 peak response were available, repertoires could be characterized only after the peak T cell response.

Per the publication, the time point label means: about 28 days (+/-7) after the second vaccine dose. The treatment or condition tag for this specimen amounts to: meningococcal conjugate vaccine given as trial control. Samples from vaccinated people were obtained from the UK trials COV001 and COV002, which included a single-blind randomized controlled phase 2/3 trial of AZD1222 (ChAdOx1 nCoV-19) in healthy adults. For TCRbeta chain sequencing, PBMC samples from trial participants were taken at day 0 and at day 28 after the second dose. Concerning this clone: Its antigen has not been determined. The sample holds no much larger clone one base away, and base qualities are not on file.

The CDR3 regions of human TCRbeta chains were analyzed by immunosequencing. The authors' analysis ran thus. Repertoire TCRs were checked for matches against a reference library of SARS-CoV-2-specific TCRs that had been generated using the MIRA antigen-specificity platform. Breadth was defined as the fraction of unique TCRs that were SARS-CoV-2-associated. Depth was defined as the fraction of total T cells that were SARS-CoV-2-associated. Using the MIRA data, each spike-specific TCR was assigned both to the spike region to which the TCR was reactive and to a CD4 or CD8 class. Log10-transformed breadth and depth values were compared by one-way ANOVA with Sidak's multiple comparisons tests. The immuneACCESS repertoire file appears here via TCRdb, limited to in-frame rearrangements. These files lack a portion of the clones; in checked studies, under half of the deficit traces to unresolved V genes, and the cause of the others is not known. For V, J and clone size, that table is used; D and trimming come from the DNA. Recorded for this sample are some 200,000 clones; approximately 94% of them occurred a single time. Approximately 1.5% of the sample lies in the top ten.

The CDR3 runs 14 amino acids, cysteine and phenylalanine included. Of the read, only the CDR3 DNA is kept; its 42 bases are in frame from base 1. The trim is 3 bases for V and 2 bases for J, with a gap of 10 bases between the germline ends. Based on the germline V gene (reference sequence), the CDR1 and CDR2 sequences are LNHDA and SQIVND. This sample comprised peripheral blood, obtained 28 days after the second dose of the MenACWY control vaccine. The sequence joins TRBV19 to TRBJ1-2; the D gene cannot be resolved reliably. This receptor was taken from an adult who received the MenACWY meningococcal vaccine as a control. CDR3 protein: CASSIGDTNYGYTF. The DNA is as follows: TGTGCCAGTAGTATTGGAGACACAAACTATGGCTACACCTTC. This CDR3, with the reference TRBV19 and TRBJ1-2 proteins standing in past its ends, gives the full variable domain DGGITQSPKYLFRKEGQNVTLSCEQNLNHDAMYWYRQDPGQGLRLIYYSQIVNDFQKGDIAEGYSVSREKKESFPLTVTSAQKNPTAFYLCASSIGDTNYGYTFGSGTRLTVV.